A selection of T cell receptor beta chains follows, all from one sample in a study of blood T cell repertoires in COVID-19. TCRdb's copy holds only in-frame clones and misses some; the assay was immunoSEQ multiplex PCR. The table has roughly 350,000 clones, about nine tenths seen once. The sequenced sample consisted of peripheral blood. Receptors originate from a woman in her sixties or seventies with COVID-19, enrolled during active disease. CDR3s include the opening cysteine and the closing phenylalanine or tryptophan. The D gene is left open where the match is weak. A clone size is listed for some rows: how often the clone was seen (once, few, many), or a class if it is expanded.

v_call	j_call	clone_size	d_call	cdr3_aa	cdr3_nt
TRBV11-2	TRBJ1-2	-	TRBD1	CASSQAGLGQGKGYTF	TGTGCCAGCAGCCAGGCTGGGCTGGGACAGGGGAAAGGCTACACCTTC
TRBV4-1	TRBJ1-1	once	-	CASSQDGRNTEAFF	TGCGCCAGCAGCCAAGACGGTCGGAACACTGAAGCTTTCTTT
TRBV7-2	TRBJ2-5	-	-	CASSSPGQETQYF	TGTGCCAGCAGCTCCCCCGGGCAAGAGACCCAGTACTTC
TRBV27	TRBJ2-7	-	TRBD1	CASSPVRDRDYEQYF	TGTGCCAGCAGTCCGGTGAGGGACAGGGACTACGAGCAGTACTTC
TRBV12-3/TRBV12-4	TRBJ2-3	-	-	CASSFFFTDTQYF	TGTGCCAGCAGTTTCTTCTTCACAGATACGCAGTATTTT
TRBV5-6	TRBJ1-1	-	-	CASSLGRFEAFF	TGTGCCAGCAGCCTAGGGAGGTTTGAAGCTTTCTTT
TRBV28	TRBJ1-2	few	-	CASSPPSGVGYTF	TGTGCCAGCAGTCCTCCCTCAGGGGTGGGCTACACCTTC
TRBV19	TRBJ2-3	-	TRBD1	CASSPGDRGLRDTQYF	TGTGCCAGTAGTCCGGGGGACAGGGGGTTGAGAGATACGCAGTATTTT
TRBV7-9	TRBJ2-1	-	TRBD1	CASSGQGAHNEQFF	TGTGCCAGCTCTGGACAGGGCGCTCACAATGAGCAGTTCTTC
TRBV7-3	TRBJ1-2	-	-	CASSFDPGNYGYTF	TGTGCCAGCAGCTTTGACCCAGGGAACTATGGCTACACCTTC
TRBV4-1	TRBJ1-2	once	-	CASSQESGTGRSGYTF	TGCGCCAGCAGCCAAGAAAGCGGAACGGGTCGTTCTGGCTACACCTTC
TRBV25-1	TRBJ2-5	-	TRBD2	CASSEYRTSLGETQYF	TGTGCCAGCAGTGAATACAGGACTAGTCTGGGAGAGACCCAGTACTTC
TRBV7-2	TRBJ1-2	-	TRBD1	CASSLVRQGGHYGYTF	TGTGCCAGCAGCTTAGTAAGACAGGGGGGGCACTATGGCTACACCTTC
TRBV7-2	TRBJ2-7	-	TRBD2	CASSPGTSGVRGQYF	TGTGCCAGCAGCCCGGGGACTAGCGGGGTCCGGGGGCAGTACTTC
TRBV3-1/TRBV3-2	TRBJ1-2	few	TRBD1	CASSPRTGEGGYTF	TGTGCCAGCAGCCCAAGGACAGGGGAGGGAGGCTACACCTTC
TRBV19	TRBJ1-1	many	-	CAMTTGHQNTEAFF	TGTGCCATGACGACGGGACACCAGAACACTGAAGCTTTCTTT
TRBV2	TRBJ1-1	-	TRBD1	CASSGRTGGTEAFF	TGTGCCAGCAGTGGGAGGACAGGGGGGACTGAAGCTTTCTTT
TRBV4-1	TRBJ1-2	few	TRBD1	CASSQLTGDYGYTF	TGCGCCAGCAGCCAATTGACAGGGGACTATGGCTACACCTTC
TRBV28	TRBJ1-2	once	-	CASSTSGQPGYTF	TGTGCCAGCAGTACCTCCGGACAGCCTGGCTACACCTTC
TRBV7-2	TRBJ2-5	-	TRBD1	CASSPGQGYSYQETQYF	TGTGCCAGCAGCCCAGGACAGGGATATTCGTACCAAGAGACCCAGTACTTC
TRBV11-1	TRBJ2-7	-	-	CASSPSGGRYEQYF	TGTGCCAGCAGCCCGAGCGGAGGGAGGTACGAGCAGTACTTC
TRBV9	TRBJ1-2	few	-	CASSVGGEPNYGYTF	TGTGCCAGCAGCGTAGGGGGCGAACCTAACTATGGCTACACCTTC
TRBV29-1	TRBJ1-2	-	-	CSVEEDSYGYTF	TGCAGCGTTGAAGAAGACAGCTATGGCTACACCTTC
TRBV4-3	TRBJ2-2	-	TRBD2	CASSQDGRNGGELFF	TGCGCCAGCAGCCAAGACGGGAGGAATGGCGGGGAGCTGTTTTTT
TRBV24-1	TRBJ1-2	-	-	CATSGQKDYGYTF	TGTGCCACCAGTGGCCAGAAAGACTATGGCTACACCTTC
TRBV18	TRBJ2-7	once	-	CASSLASSYEQYF	TGTGCCAGCTCACTCGCCAGCTCCTACGAGCAGTACTTC
TRBV6-5	TRBJ2-7	-	-	CASSYGGSYEQYF	TGTGCCAGCAGTTACGGCGGTTCCTACGAGCAGTACTTC
TRBV7-2	TRBJ1-4	-	-	CASRSVLTKGGEKLFF	TGTGCCAGTCGTTCTGTACTTACTAAGGGAGGTGAAAAACTGTTTTTT
TRBV5-1	TRBJ1-1	few	-	CASSLRGAGTEAFF	TGCGCCAGCAGTCTCCGGGGGGCGGGCACTGAAGCTTTCTTT
TRBV24-1	TRBJ1-2	-	-	CATSLGPSSKGYTF	TGTGCCACCAGTCTGGGGCCCTCGTCGAAGGGCTACACCTTC
TRBV29-1	TRBJ2-7	-	-	CSVEEGLEQYF	TGCAGCGTTGAAGAGGGGCTCGAGCAGTACTTC
TRBV6-5	TRBJ1-1	-	-	CASSYWASSEAFF	TGTGCCAGCAGTTACTGGGCGAGTTCTGAAGCTTTCTTT
TRBV11-2	TRBJ2-7	-	TRBD2	CASSLTSGDLYEQYF	TGTGCCAGCAGCCTAACTAGCGGGGACCTCTACGAGCAGTACTTC